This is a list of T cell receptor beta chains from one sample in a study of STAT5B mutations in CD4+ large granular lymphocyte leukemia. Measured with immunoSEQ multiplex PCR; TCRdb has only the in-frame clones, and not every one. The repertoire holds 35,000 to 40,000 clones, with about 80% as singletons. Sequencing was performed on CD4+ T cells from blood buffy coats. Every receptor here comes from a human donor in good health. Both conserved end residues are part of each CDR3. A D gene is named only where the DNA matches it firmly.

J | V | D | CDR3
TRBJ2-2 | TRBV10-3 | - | CAILGTDSGELFF
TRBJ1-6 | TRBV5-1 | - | CASSLIGRGSSYNSPLHF
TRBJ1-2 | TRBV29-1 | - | CSVGVGANYGYTF
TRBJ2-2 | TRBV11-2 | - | CASIDPWANTGELFF
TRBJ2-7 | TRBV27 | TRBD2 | CASSPRGGVSYEQYF
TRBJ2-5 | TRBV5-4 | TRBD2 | CASRPGLAGGFVQETQYF
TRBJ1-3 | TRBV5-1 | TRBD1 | CASSLQGASGNTIYF
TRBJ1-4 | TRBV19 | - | CASSTPGSSDEKLFF
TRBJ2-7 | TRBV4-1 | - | CASSPTSKASYEQYF
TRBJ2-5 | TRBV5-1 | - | CASSFEETQYF
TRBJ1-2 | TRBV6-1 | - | CASSDQRGFYGYTF
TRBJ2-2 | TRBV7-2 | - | CASSLVGSRANTGELFF
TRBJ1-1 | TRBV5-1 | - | CASSLGENTEAFF
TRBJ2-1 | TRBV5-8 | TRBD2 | CASSARGGSYNEQFF
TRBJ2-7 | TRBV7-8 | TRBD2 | CASSQRTSGGSEQYF
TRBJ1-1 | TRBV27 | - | CASSDQPVNTEAFF
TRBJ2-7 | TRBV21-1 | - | CASSKDPADRISYEQYF
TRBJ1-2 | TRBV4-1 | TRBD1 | CASSQERAIQGTSTGYTF
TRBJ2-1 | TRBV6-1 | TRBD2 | CASSEAQRGASYNEQFF
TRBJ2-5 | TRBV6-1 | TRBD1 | CASFAGTGGTETQYF
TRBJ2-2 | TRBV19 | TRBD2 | CASSIAGGLGGELFF
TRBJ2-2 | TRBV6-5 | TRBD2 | CASSYGGGDTGELFF
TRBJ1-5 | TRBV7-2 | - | CASSPAWQSNQPQHF
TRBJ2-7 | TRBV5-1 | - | CASSLEGTYEQYF
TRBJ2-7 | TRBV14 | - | CASSRGTVFRRNEQYF
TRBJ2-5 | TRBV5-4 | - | CASTLGGAETQYF
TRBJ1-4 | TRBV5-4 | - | CASSSRDGYEKLFF
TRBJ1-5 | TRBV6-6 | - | CASSSPGQPQHF
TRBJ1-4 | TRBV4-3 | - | CASSQEHRTNEKLFF
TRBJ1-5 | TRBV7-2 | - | CASSLEPGNQPQHF
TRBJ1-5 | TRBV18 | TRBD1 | CASSPGQGSNQPQHF
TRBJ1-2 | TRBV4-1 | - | CASSQVLGGYTF
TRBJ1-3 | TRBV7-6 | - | CASSFFGNTIYF
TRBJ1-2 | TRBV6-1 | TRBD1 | CASGDRGLDGYTF
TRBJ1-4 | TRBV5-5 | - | CASSLGQGSNEKLFF
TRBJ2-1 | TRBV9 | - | CASSPQASYNEQFF
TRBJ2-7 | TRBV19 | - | CASTSRGESSYEQYF
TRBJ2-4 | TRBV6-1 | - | CASMETLAKNIQYF
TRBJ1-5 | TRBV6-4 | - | CASSDSIGARAFSNQPQHF
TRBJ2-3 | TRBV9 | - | CASSVASGAGLTDTQYF
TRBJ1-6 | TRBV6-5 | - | CASSYSQAQNSPLHF
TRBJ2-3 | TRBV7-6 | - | CASSLGKRAPMDTDTQYF
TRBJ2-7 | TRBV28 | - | CASTQPRNEQYF
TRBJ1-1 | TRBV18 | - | CASSPEGGTEAFF
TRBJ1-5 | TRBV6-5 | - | CASSYGGPSSNQPQHF
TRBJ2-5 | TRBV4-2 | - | CASSQSTGETQYF
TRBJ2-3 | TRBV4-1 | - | CASSHPTGTSSTDTQYF
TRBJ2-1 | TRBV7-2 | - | CASSLAVGEQFF